The clone carrying this T cell receptor beta chain was observed a handful of times. Its antigen is unidentified. CDR1 and CDR2 (germline): MDHEN, SYDVKM. CDR3 length equals 13 residues. V dropped 8 bases and J dropped 5 bases, with 14 bases sitting between them. This entry belongs to a study of early T cells in non-severe SARS-CoV-2 infection. Study-level background: Chains from this unsorted whole-blood bulk RNA could not be paired.

Via MiXCR, TCRdb re-called the 5' RACE reads, giving one row per CDR3 protein. The sample holds 75,000 to 100,000 distinct CDR3 sequences, 13% to 15% seen once. Whole-study findings and limits: In VDJdb matching, anti-spike CD8 responses were favored while private and CD4 specificities went missing.

The receptor was isolated from an adult who was a healthcare worker with PCR-confirmed SARS-CoV-2 infection or an uninfected control (not recorded which). Source material: whole blood. The chain joins TRBV28 to TRBJ2-3; either TRBD1 or TRBD2 may supply D (5 bases each). The CDR3 spells CASGSGGKDTQYF. DNA of the CDR3: TGTGCCAGCGGCTCTGGGGGAAAAGATACGCAGTATTTT.